Presented here are 4 T cell receptor beta chains from one specimen sequenced in a study of CD8+CD57+ T cells in acquired aplastic anemia. Genomic DNA was employed as the template in profiling TCR beta VDJ and CDR3. Each CDR3 protein is one row after TCRdb ran MiXCR on the reads. The sample shows fewer than 200,000 distinct CDR3 sequences, 35% to 55% of them seen only once. Specimen: sorted CD4+, CD8+, or CD8+CD57+ T cells (not recorded which) from PBMCs. These receptors all stem from a human donor in good health.

This clonotype has at least ten counts. The chain combines TRBV12-3 or TRBV12-4 with TRBJ1-2; D not certain. V was clipped by 2 bases and J by 0 bases, with 7 bases between them. This CDR3 comprises 14 residues. The CDR3 region has the DNA TGTGCCAGCAGTTTACGGCCGGCTAACTATGGCTACACCTTC. This gives the protein CASSLRPANYGYTF.

This chain uses TRBV5-1 with TRBJ2-1, with 11 bases that match TRBD2. From germline, CDR1 is SGHRS and CDR2 YFSETQ. After removal of 2 bases from V and 0 bases from J, the junction contained 10 bases not matched to a gene. The CDR3 runs to 19 residues. CDR3 protein: CASSFGRLAGKSSYNEQFF. The CDR3 DNA reads TGCGCCAGCAGCTTTGGGAGACTAGCGGGGAAAAGCTCCTACAATGAGCAGTTCTTC.

V gene TRBV5-5 combines with J gene TRBJ1-5; TRBD1 aligns across 7 bases. CDR1 is SGHKS and CDR2 is YYEKEE in the germline V gene (reference sequence). The length of the CDR3 is 14 residues. V lost 0 bases to trimming and J lost 6 bases; unmatched junction nucleotides: 3. The CDR3 DNA sequence: TGTGCCAGCAGCTTGGACAGGGGTCCTCAGCCCCAGCATTTT. This translates into CASSLDRGPQPQHF.

The chain employs TRBV9 and TRBJ2-3, with D unclear. The CDR3 has 12 amino acids. Looked up from germline, CDR1 is SGDLS and CDR2 is YYNGEE. V was trimmed by 0 bases and J by 3 bases, leaving 2 bases between them. The DNA of the CDR3 is TGTGCCAGCAGCGTAGCTACAGATACGCAGTATTTT. Translating gives CASSVATDTQYF.